The clone carrying this T cell receptor (beta chain) was seen only a few times. Germline assignment: CDR1 ENHRY and CDR2 SYGVKD. V lost 6 bases and J 8 bases, leaving 16 bases between the germline ends. CDR3 length equals 13 residues. The data were obtained in a study of patients and donors after allogeneic stem cell transplantation. TCRdb passed the RT-PCR reads through MiXCR, listing each CDR3 protein once. Here the sample spans approximately 99,000 distinct CDR3 sequences, roughly 37% being singletons. The source of this sequence is a human donor who was either an allogeneic HSCT recipient or a stem cell or donor lymphocyte infusion donor (not recorded which). It is not recorded whose cells these are; they may come from a transplant donor. V usage is TRBV10-3 and J usage is TRBJ1-2; perhaps TRBD1 as D (6 bases). Sequenced material: blood, either unsorted or a sorted T cell fraction (not recorded which). The CDR3 nucleotides are TGTGCCATCAGGGACAGCGGGGGTTGGGGCTACACCTTC. Translating it yields CAIRDSGGWGYTF.